This T cell receptor (beta chain) appears in the sequencing data of a study of CD8 T cells in Susac syndrome. The authors sequenced TCR beta from blood CD8+ and CD4+ T cells. TEMRA cells were FACS-enriched and CD8+ and CD4+ T cells negatively isolated. When the RNA was reverse transcribed, random hexamers were used with an input of roughly 0.45 to 1 ug. An immunoSEQ multiplex PCR generated amplified TCR beta CDR3 products spanning 54 Vbeta and 13 Jbeta. TCRdb passed the immunoSEQ multiplex PCR reads through MiXCR, listing each CDR3 protein once. The table shows 200,000 to 250,000 distinct CDR3 sequences, with about 95% occurring only once. This clonotype occurred once. This TCR came from a human donor with multiple sclerosis. The sample taken for sequencing was CD4+ T cells from PBMCs.

CDR3 amino acids: CSALWGEAFF. In nucleotides, the CDR3 is TGCAGTGCCTTATGGGGTGAAGCTTTCTTT. This chain joins TRBV20-1 and TRBJ1-1; D not resolved. This CDR3 is built from 10 residues. CDR1 is DFQATT and CDR2 is SNEGSKA in the germline V gene (reference sequence). Trimming cost V 6 bases and J 7 bases, with 9 bases left between them.